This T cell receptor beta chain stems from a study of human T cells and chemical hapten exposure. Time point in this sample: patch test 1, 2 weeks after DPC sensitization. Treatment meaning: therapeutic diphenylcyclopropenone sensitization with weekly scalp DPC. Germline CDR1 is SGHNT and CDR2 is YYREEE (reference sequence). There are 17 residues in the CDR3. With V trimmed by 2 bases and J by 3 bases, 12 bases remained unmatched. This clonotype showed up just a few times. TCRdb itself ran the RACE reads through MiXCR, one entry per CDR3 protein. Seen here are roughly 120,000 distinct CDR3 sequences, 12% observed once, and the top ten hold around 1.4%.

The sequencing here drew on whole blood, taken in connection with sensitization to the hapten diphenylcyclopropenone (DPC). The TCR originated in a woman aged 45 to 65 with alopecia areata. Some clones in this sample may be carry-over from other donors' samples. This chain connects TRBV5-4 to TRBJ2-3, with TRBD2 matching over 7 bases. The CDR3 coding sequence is TGTGCCAGCAGCTTCAGGGCGGGAGTCGGAATTACAGATACGCAGTATTTT. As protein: CASSFRAGVGITDTQYF. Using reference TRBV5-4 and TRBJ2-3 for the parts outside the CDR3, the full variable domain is ETGVTQSPTHLIKTRGQQVTLRCSSQSGHNTVSWYQQALGQGPQFIFQYYREEENGRGNFPPRFSGLQFPNYSSELNVNALELDDSALYLCASSFRAGVGITDTQYFGPGTRLTVL.